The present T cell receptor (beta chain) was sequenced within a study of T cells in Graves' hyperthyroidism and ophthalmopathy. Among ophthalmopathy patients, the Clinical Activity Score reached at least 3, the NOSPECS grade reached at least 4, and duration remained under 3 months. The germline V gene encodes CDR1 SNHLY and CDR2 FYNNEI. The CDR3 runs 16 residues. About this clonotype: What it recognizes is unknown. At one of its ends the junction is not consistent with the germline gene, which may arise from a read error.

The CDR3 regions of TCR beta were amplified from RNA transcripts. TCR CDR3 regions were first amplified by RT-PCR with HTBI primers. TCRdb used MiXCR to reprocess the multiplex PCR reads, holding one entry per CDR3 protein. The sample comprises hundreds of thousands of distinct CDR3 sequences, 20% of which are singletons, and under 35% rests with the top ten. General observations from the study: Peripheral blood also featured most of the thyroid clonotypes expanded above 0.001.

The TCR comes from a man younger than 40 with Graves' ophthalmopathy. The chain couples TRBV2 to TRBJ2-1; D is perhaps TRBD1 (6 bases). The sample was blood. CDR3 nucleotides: TGTGCCAGCAGTGAACGGGTAGCCCAAGGGGGAAATGGGCAGTTCTTC. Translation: CASSERVAQGGNGQFF.